The rows below give T cell receptor beta chains drawn from one sample of a study of OX40 agonist ivuxolimab in advanced cancers. Some clones are missing from TCRdb's copy, which holds only in-frame ones; the method was immunoSEQ multiplex PCR. The sample consists of roughly 61,000 clones, around 85% of them appearing once. The source material was CD4+ or CD8+ T cells sorted from blood, sampled in a trial of the OX40 agonist ivuxolimab. The source of these receptors is an adult with an advanced solid tumor such as melanoma, head and neck, liver or kidney cancer. The CDR3 runs from the conserved cysteine through the conserved F or W. D genes are given only for firm matches. Some rows have no size entry. The others give once, few or many, or a class for an expanded clone.

V gene	CDR3 length	J gene	clone size	D gene	CDR3 DNA	CDR3 protein
TRBV7-6	15	TRBJ2-3	-	-	TGTGCCAGCAGCTTAGGCCCGACCTTCACAGATACGCAGTATTTT	CASSLGPTFTDTQYF
TRBV25-1	14	TRBJ1-1	-	TRBD1	TGTGCCAGCGCCTTGACAGGGGGAGGCACTGAAGCTTTCTTT	CASALTGGGTEAFF
TRBV19	14	TRBJ2-1	-	-	TGTGCCAGTAGTCGGTCGGGGCCCTACAATGAGCAGTTCTTC	CASSRSGPYNEQFF
TRBV18	17	TRBJ2-2	-	-	TGTGCCAGCGCAGACCGGGACGTTCTCGCGAACACCGGGGAGCTGTTTTTT	CASADRDVLANTGELFF
TRBV7-9	14	TRBJ1-5	few	-	TGTGCCAGCAGCCTCGAAGGGAACAATCAGCCCCAGCATTTT	CASSLEGNNQPQHF
TRBV5-4	15	TRBJ2-5	-	-	TGTGCCAGCAGCGACTTTCTGTCCGGCGAAGAGACCCAGTACTTC	CASSDFLSGEETQYF
TRBV11-1	15	TRBJ2-7	-	-	TGTGCCAGCAGCGATAGACAGCGTTGGACCTACGAGCAGTACTTC	CASSDRQRWTYEQYF
TRBV30	17	TRBJ1-1	-	TRBD1	TGTGCCTGGAGTCCCTCCGACAGGGGAGAAAGGAACACTGAAGCTTTCTTT	CAWSPSDRGERNTEAFF
TRBV6-5	15	TRBJ2-1	-	-	TGTGCCAGCAGTTACGGAGGGGGCCTCGACAATGAGCAGTTCTTC	CASSYGGGLDNEQFF
TRBV7-9	16	TRBJ1-1	-	-	TGTGCCAGCAGCTTTCAGGGGTCGGGTGGAAGCACTGAAGCTTTCTTT	CASSFQGSGGSTEAFF
TRBV30	14	TRBJ2-2	-	-	TGTGCCTGGAGTTCGGGACTTCTCACCGGGGAGCTGTTTTTT	CAWSSGLLTGELFF
TRBV29-1	11	TRBJ1-4	-	-	TGCAGCGTTGCCGGGACCGAAAAACTGTTTTTT	CSVAGTEKLFF
TRBV11-2	15	TRBJ2-3	-	-	TGTGCCAGCAGCTCCGCCCAAAGGGGGACAGATACGCAGTATTTT	CASSSAQRGTDTQYF
TRBV2	13	TRBJ2-7	once	TRBD1	TGTGCCAGCAGGGGGACAGGCTCCTACGAGCAGTACTTC	CASRGTGSYEQYF
TRBV5-1	18	TRBJ2-5	-	TRBD1	TGCGCCAGCAGTTTTCCCCCCGGTACAGGGGGCGGTCAAGAGACCCAGTACTTC	CASSFPPGTGGGQETQYF
TRBV15	16	TRBJ2-2	-	-	TGTGCCACCAGCAGAGAAGTCAATCTGAACACCGGGGAGCTGTTTTTT	CATSREVNLNTGELFF
TRBV28	13	TRBJ2-7	-	-	TGTGCCAGCAGTTTGGGAGGTGGCAACGAGCAGTACTTC	CASSLGGGNEQYF
TRBV5-1	14	TRBJ2-2	-	TRBD2	TGCGCCAGCAGCATACTAGCGGGAGCCGGGGAGCTGTTTTTT	CASSILAGAGELFF
TRBV6-5	15	TRBJ2-3	-	TRBD1	TGTGCCAGCAGACTCGGACAGGTGGGACAAGATACGCAGTATTTT	CASRLGQVGQDTQYF
TRBV5-6	14	TRBJ2-1	-	-	TGTGCCAGCAGCGCGGGACTGGACTACAATGAGCAGTTCTTC	CASSAGLDYNEQFF
TRBV18	14	TRBJ2-5	-	-	TGTGCCAGCTCACTAAATTCAGGGGAGGAGACCCAGTACTTC	CASSLNSGEETQYF
TRBV2	13	TRBJ1-2	few	-	TGTGCCAGCAGTTGGACAGCAGCCAGGGGCTACACCTTC	CASSWTAARGYTF
TRBV19	12	TRBJ1-1	-	-	TGTGCCAGTAGTCAGAGGAACACTGAAGCTTTCTTT	CASSQRNTEAFF
TRBV7-3	16	TRBJ2-3	once	-	TGTGCCAGCAGCCTATATGGACGGGCGGGCACAGATACGCAGTATTTT	CASSLYGRAGTDTQYF
TRBV5-1	14	TRBJ1-1	few	TRBD1	TGCGCCAGCAGCAAGAGGGGGCCCAGCACTGAAGCTTTCTTT	CASSKRGPSTEAFF
TRBV25-1	15	TRBJ2-5	few	-	TGTGCCAGCAGTGAGGGGGGGGCATCCAAAGAGACCCAGTACTTC	CASSEGGASKETQYF
TRBV30	15	TRBJ2-1	-	TRBD2	TGTGCCTGGACCCGGACTAGCGGGAGTTGGAATGAGCAGTTCTTC	CAWTRTSGSWNEQFF
TRBV4-1	18	TRBJ1-4	-	-	TGCGCCAGCAGCCAAGATGATGAGGCAGCAGCAACTAATGAAAAACTGTTTTTT	CASSQDDEAAATNEKLFF
TRBV23-1	15	TRBJ1-4	-	-	TGCGCCAGCAGTCAATCGACGGTCCTGAATGAAAAACTGTTTTTT	CASSQSTVLNEKLFF
TRBV5-1	15	TRBJ1-1	-	-	TGCGCCAGCAGCCCTCAGCAGGGCGTGAACACTGAAGCTTTCTTT	CASSPQQGVNTEAFF
TRBV5-1	18	TRBJ2-2	-	TRBD2	TGCGCCAGTTCCACCGGGACTAGCGGGGGGGCGGACACCGGGGAGCTGTTTTTT	CASSTGTSGGADTGELFF
TRBV30	11	TRBJ2-7	-	-	TGTGCCTGGAGTGAGGGATCATTCCGGTACTTC	CAWSEGSFRYF
TRBV18	15	TRBJ2-5	-	-	TGTGCCAGCTCACCAGTTTTTGAGCGGAGAGAGACCCAGTACTTC	CASSPVFERRETQYF
TRBV7-3	13	TRBJ1-1	once	-	TGTGCCAGCAGCATGACGGTGAACACTGAAGCTTTCTTT	CASSMTVNTEAFF
TRBV6-1	19	TRBJ2-7	-	TRBD2	TGTGCCAGCAGTGAACGGGGTGGGGCTAGCGGGGTGACCGGGAACGAGCAGTACTTC	CASSERGGASGVTGNEQYF
TRBV5-1	12	TRBJ1-1	-	-	TGCGCCAGCAGCTTGGTCGACACTGAAGCTTTCTTT	CASSLVDTEAFF
TRBV7-9	17	TRBJ1-1	-	-	TGTGCCAGCAGCTTAGCAAACGGTAACAGGGCGAACACTGAAGCTTTCTTT	CASSLANGNRANTEAFF
TRBV28	13	TRBJ2-5	-	-	TGTGCCAGCAGCCAAGGGGGTAGAGAGACCCAGTACTTC	CASSQGGRETQYF
TRBV14	14	TRBJ2-5	-	-	TGTGCCAGCAGCCAAAGCCGGACCGGGGGGACCCAGTACTTC	CASSQSRTGGTQYF
TRBV9	16	TRBJ2-2	-	TRBD1	TGTGCCAGCAGCGTAGGACAGGGGTCTTCCTCCGGGGAGCTGTTTTTT	CASSVGQGSSSGELFF
TRBV6-5	13	TRBJ1-3	-	-	TGTGCCAGCGGGACCAACTCTGGAAACACCATATATTTT	CASGTNSGNTIYF
TRBV10-1	14	TRBJ2-1	-	TRBD2	TGCGCCAGCAGTGAGAGCGGGATACGCGATGAGCAGTTCTTC	CASSESGIRDEQFF
TRBV30	12	TRBJ1-3	once	-	TGTGCCTGGGCGGCTTCTGGAAACACCATATATTTT	CAWAASGNTIYF
TRBV19	14	TRBJ2-3	-	-	TGTGCCAGTAGTATGACAGGTAGCACAGATACGCAGTATTTT	CASSMTGSTDTQYF
TRBV7-6	15	TRBJ2-7	-	TRBD1	TGTGCCAGCAGCTCCCAACAGGGGCAGGGATACGAGCAGTACTTC	CASSSQQGQGYEQYF